This T cell receptor beta chain was documented in a study of blood T cell repertoires in COVID-19. Background on the study: Acute and convalescent COVID-19 specimens originated in the United States, Italy and Spain. PBMCs, B-cell-depleted T cells, or T cells provided the cDNA or gDNA that made up the material.

Germline CDR1 reads SGHTA; CDR2 reads FQGNSA. The CDR3 extends over 12 amino acids. V lost 3 bases and J lost 7, with 4 bases in between. In the authors' methods: Researchers report that nucleated cell counts were estimated from reference gene primer amplification. Here immunoSEQ multiplex PCR was the method, and the copy in TCRdb shows in-frame clones only, minus some. V and J calls and clone size are as listed in that table; D and trimming were resolved from the DNA. Of 110,000 to 150,000 clones listed, almost 90% are singletons. The chain recombines TRBV7-2 with TRBJ1-6; unclear D gene. This TCR derives from a woman in her sixties with acute or convalescent COVID-19. The sequencing sample was made of peripheral blood. CDR3 DNA: TGTGCCAGCAGCTTCACAAATTCACCCCTCCACTTT. This codes for CASSFTNSPLHF.